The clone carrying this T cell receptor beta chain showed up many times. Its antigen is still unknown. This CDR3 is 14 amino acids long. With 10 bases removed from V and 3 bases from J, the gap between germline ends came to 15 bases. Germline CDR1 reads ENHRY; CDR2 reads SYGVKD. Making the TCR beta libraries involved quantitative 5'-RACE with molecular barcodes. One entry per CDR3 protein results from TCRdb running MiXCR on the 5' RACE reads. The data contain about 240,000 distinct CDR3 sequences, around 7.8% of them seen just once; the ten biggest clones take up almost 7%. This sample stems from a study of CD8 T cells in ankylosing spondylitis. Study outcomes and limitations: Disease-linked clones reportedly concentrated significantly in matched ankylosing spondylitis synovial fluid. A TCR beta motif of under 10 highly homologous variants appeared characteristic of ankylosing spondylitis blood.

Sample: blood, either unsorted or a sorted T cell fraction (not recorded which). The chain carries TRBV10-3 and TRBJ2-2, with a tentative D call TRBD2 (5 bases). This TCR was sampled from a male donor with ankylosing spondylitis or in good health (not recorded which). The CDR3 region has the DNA TGTGCCACCTCGCTAGCCTTGGACACCGGGGAGCTGTTTTTT. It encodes CATSLALDTGELFF.